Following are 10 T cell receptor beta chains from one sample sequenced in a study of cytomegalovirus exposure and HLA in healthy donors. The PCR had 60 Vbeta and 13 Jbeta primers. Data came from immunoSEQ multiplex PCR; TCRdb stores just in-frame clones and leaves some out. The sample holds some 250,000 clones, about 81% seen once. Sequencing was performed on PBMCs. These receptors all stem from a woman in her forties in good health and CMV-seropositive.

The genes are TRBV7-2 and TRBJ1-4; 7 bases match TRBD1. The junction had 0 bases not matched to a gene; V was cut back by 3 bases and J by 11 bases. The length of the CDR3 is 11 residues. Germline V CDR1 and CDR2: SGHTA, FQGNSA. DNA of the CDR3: TGTGCCAGCAGCTTGACAGGGAAACTGTTTTTT. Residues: CASSLTGKLFF.

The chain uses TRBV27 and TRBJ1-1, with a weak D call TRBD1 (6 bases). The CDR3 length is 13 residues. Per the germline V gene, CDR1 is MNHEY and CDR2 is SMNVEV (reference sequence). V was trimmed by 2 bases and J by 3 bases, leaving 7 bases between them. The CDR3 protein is CASSLDRHTEAFF. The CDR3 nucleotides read TGTGCCAGCAGTTTAGACAGGCACACTGAAGCTTTCTTT.

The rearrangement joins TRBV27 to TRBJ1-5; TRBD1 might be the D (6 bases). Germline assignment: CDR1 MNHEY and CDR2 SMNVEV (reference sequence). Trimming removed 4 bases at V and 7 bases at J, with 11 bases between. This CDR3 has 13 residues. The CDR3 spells CASSSTGRQPQHF. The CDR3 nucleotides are TGTGCCAGCAGTTCAACAGGGCGGCAGCCCCAGCATTTT.

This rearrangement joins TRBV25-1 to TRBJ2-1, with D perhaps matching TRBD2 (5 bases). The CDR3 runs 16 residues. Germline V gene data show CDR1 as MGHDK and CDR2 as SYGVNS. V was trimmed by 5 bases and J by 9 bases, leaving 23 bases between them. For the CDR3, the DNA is TGTGCCAGCAGTCCCCAACTAGGCAGCCTGATGGCTGAGCAGTTCTTC. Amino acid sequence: CASSPQLGSLMAEQFF. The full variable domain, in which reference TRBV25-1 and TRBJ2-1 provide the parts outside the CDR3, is EADIYQTPRYLVIGTGKKITLECSQTMGHDKMYWYQQDPGMELHLIHYSYGVNSTEKGDLSSESTVSRIRTEHFPLTLESARPSHTSQYLCASSPQLGSLMAEQFFGPGTRLTVL.

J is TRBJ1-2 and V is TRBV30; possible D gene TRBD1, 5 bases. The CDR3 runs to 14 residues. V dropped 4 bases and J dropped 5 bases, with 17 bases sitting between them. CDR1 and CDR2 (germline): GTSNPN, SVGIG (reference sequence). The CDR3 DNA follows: TGTGCCTGGACCCCAGCTGGGGGGAGTTATGGCTACACCTTC. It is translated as CAWTPAGGSYGYTF.

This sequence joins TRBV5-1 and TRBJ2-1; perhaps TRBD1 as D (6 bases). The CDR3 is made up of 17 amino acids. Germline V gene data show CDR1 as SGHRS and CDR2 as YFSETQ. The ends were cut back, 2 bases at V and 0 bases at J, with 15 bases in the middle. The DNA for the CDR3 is TGCGCCAGCAGCTTAAACCGGGACACAACCTCCTACAATGAGCAGTTCTTC. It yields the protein CASSLNRDTTSYNEQFF.

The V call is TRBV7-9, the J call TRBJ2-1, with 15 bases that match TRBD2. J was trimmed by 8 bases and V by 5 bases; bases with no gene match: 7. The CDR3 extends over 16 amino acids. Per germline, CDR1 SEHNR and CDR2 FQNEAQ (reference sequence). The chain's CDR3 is CASSTRTSGRGDEQFF. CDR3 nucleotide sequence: TGTGCCAGCAGCACCAGGACTAGCGGGAGGGGGGATGAGCAGTTCTTC.

In DNA, the CDR3 is TGTGCCAGCAGTTTAGGGGCGCACGGTGGAAACACCATATATTTT. This gives the protein CASSLGAHGGNTIYF. The rearrangement links TRBV6-5 to TRBJ1-3; D perhaps matches TRBD1 (5 bases). Germline V gene lookup returns CDR1 MNHEY and CDR2 SVGAGI. V lost 4 bases to trimming and J lost 3 bases, with 13 bases between them. The CDR3 extends over 15 amino acids.

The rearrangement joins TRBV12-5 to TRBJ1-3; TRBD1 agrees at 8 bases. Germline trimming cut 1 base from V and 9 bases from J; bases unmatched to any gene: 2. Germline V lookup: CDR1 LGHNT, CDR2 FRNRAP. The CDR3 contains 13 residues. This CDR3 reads CASGLGGQGTIYF. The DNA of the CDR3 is TGTGCTAGTGGTTTGGGCGGACAGGGCACCATATATTTT.

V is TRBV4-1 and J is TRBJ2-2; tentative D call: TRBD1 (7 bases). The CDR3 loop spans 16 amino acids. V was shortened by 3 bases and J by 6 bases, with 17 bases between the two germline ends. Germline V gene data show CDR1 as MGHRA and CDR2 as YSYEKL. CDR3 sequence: CASSQRQGGRAGELFF. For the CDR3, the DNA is TGCGCCAGCAGCCAGAGACAGGGAGGAAGGGCCGGGGAGCTGTTTTTT.